Only one count was recorded for the clone carrying this TCR beta chain. The data were obtained in a study of cytomegalovirus exposure and HLA in healthy donors. Researchers ran the PCR with 60 Vbeta and 13 Jbeta primers. TCRdb's copy holds only in-frame clones and misses some; the assay was immunoSEQ multiplex PCR. The data contain some 170,000 clones, about 86% of them singletons. Germline V gene lookup returns CDR1 SGHRS and CDR2 YFSETQ. V shed 2 bases and J shed 2 bases, with 10 bases lying between them. The CDR3 is made up of 14 amino acids. The sequence came from a woman aged 25 to 45 in good health and CMV-seronegative. The chain carries TRBV5-1 and TRBJ2-5, with D unresolved. Sequencing was performed on PBMCs. The CDR3 loop is CASSFSSRQETQYF. The CDR3 DNA reads TGCGCCAGCAGCTTTTCCTCGCGGCAAGAGACCCAGTACTTC.